Below are 26 T cell receptor beta chains sequenced from a single sample in a study of blood T cell repertoires in COVID-19. Profiling relied on immunoSEQ multiplex PCR, and the TCRdb table lists in-frame clones only, not all of them. The data contain about 420,000 clones, roughly 90% of them seen just once; the ten biggest clones take up 0.75% to 0.85%. The material sequenced was peripheral blood. The source of these receptors is a man aged 18 to 30 with COVID-19, enrolled during active disease.

The chain recombines TRBV5-1 with TRBJ1-1; 7 bases match TRBD1. Germline-derived CDR1 and CDR2 are SGHRS and YFSETQ. This CDR3 spans 16 amino acids. V dropped 4 bases and J dropped 0; count of bases not matched to a gene: 9. CDR3: CASSTGTAPVNTEAFF. The CDR3 DNA sequence: TGCGCCAGCAGCACAGGGACAGCACCAGTGAACACTGAAGCTTTCTTT.

The V and J genes are TRBV24-1 and TRBJ2-2; D is possibly TRBD2 (5 bases). CDR1 is KGHDR and CDR2 is SFDVKD in the germline V gene. The CDR3 is 13 amino acids. V lost 10 bases and J lost 2, with 10 bases in between. The CDR3 sequence: CATNGENTGELFF. The CDR3 DNA is TGTGCCACTAACGGGGAAAACACCGGGGAGCTGTTTTTT.

This chain links TRBV6-5 with TRBJ2-1; TRBD2 matches at 9 bases. Looked up from germline, CDR1 is MNHEY and CDR2 is SVGAGI. With V trimmed by 4 bases and J by 5 bases, 3 bases remained unmatched. This CDR3 has 14 residues. The CDR3 DNA follows: TGTGCCAGCAGTTCTAGCGGGGAGGACAATGAGCAGTTCTTC. Translating it yields CASSSSGEDNEQFF.

The V gene is TRBV15, the J gene TRBJ1-5, with TRBD1 matching 8 bases. Germline V gives CDR1 LNHNV, CDR2 YYDKDF (reference sequence). The V segment lost 5 bases and the J segment 6 bases; nucleotides outside the gene matches: 12. The CDR3 loop spans 16 amino acids. The CDR3 loop is CATSATDRGGGQPQHF. CDR3 DNA sequence: TGTGCCACCAGCGCAACCGACAGGGGTGGCGGTCAGCCCCAGCATTTT. The variable domain in full, with the rest retrieved from reference TRBV15 and TRBJ1-5, is DAMVIQNPRYQVTQFGKPVTLSCSQTLNHNVMYWYQQKSSQAPKLLFHYYDKDFNNEADTPDNFQSRRPNTSFCFLDIRSPGLGDTAMYLCATSATDRGGGQPQHFGDGTRLSIL.

The chain carries TRBV6-1 and TRBJ2-7, with 9 positions matching TRBD1. The CDR3 extends over 16 amino acids. Germline-derived CDR1 and CDR2 are MNHNS and SASEGT. The V and J ends lost 1 base and 4 bases, in that order; junction bases with no gene match: 8. The CDR3 loop reads CASSEGPGTGNYEQYF. CDR3 DNA sequence: TGTGCCAGCAGTGAAGGTCCCGGGACAGGGAATTACGAGCAGTACTTC.

The rearrangement links TRBV19 to TRBJ1-1; no firm D call. Deletions cut 0 bases from V and 3 bases from J, with 20 bases between. Germline-derived CDR1 and CDR2 are LNHDA and SQIVND (reference sequence). The CDR3 contains 18 residues. CDR3 residues: CASSIDPGEEGWDTEAFF. The CDR3 DNA is TGTGCCAGTAGTATAGATCCCGGGGAGGAGGGTTGGGACACTGAAGCTTTCTTT.

This rearrangement joins TRBV6-6 to TRBJ1-5; 7 positions match TRBD1. Losses at the gene ends were 2 bases for V and 4 bases for J; bases not matched to a gene: 8. CDR3 size: 16 residues. The V gene's germline CDR1 is MNHNY and CDR2 SVGAGI (reference sequence). The chain's CDR3 is CASSYLSRGLNQPQHF. CDR3 nucleotides: TGTGCCAGCAGTTACCTAAGCAGGGGGTTGAATCAGCCCCAGCATTTT.

V usage is TRBV14 and J usage is TRBJ1-1; maybe TRBD1 (5 bases). The CDR3 totals 16 residues. The germline V gene encodes CDR1 SGHDN and CDR2 FVKESK. V dropped 0 bases and J dropped 1 base, with 12 bases sitting between them. CDR3 DNA: TGTGCCAGCAGCCAAGAGGCGGGACTGAAGAACACTGAAGCTTTCTTT. Protein: CASSQEAGLKNTEAFF.

V and J are TRBV7-2 and TRBJ1-4; 9 bases map to TRBD1. The CDR3 is made up of 16 amino acids. V shed 5 bases, J shed 8 bases, and the junction held 12 bases outside the gene matches. Germline V CDR1 and CDR2: SGHTA, FQGNSA. CDR3 in amino acids: CASSLGTGIEKEKLFF. Here the CDR3 DNA reads TGTGCCAGCAGCCTCGGGACAGGGATTGAAAAGGAAAAACTGTTTTTT.

This clone appeared once. The chain carries TRBV3-1 (or the pseudogene TRBV3-2) and TRBJ1-2; D uncertain. Germline V gene lookup returns CDR1 LGHDT and CDR2 YNNKEL (reference sequence). The CDR3 is 15 amino acids. The V end lost 4 bases, the J end lost 1 base, and 13 bases lay between the germline ends. The CDR3 loop reads CASSPSGSSNYGYTF. CDR3 bases: TGTGCCAGCAGCCCCTCGGGGTCCAGTAACTATGGCTACACCTTC.

The chain joins TRBV7-9 to TRBJ2-5, with 11 bases matching TRBD1. The CDR3 consists of 16 residues. Germline lookup yields CDR1 SEHNR and CDR2 FQNEAQ (reference sequence). Trimming cost V 5 bases and J 1 base; bases outside gene matches: 6. CDR3 DNA: TGTGCCAGCAGCCCCCTCGGACAGGGGGCCCAAGAGACCCAGTACTTC. This codes for CASSPLGQGAQETQYF.

This rearrangement joins TRBV6-6 to TRBJ1-2, with 9 positions matching TRBD1. CDR1 and CDR2 (germline): MNHNY, SVGAGI (reference sequence). V shed 2 bases, J shed 4 bases, and the junction held 2 bases outside the gene matches. The CDR3 consists of 14 residues. DNA for the CDR3: TGTGCCAGCAGTTACGGGACAGGGACCTATGGCTACACCTTC. Encoded protein: CASSYGTGTYGYTF.

The V and J genes are TRBV2 and TRBJ2-7, with TRBD2 identical over 15 bases. Trimming cost V 3 bases and J 6 bases; bases outside gene matches: 9. The CDR3 loop spans 17 amino acids. Germline values: CDR1 SNHLY, CDR2 FYNNEI. The CDR3 coding sequence is TGTGCCAGCAGTGATATGGGACTAGCGGGGGGCCACCGCGAGCAGTACTTC. Its translation is CASSDMGLAGGHREQYF.

The V gene is TRBV5-6, the J gene TRBJ1-4, with a possible D match to TRBD1 (6 bases). Deletions cut 5 bases from V and 4 bases from J, with 9 bases between. This CDR3 has 13 amino acids. Germline CDR1 reads SGHDT; CDR2 reads YYEEEE. CDR3 loop: CASRRQDNEKLFF. In DNA form, the CDR3 reads TGTGCCAGCAGAAGACAGGATAATGAAAAACTGTTTTTT.

About this clone itself: At the DNA level, this CDR3 is encoded by other sequences in the same sample as well. The gene calls are TRBV6-6 and TRBJ1-2, with 7 positions matching TRBD1. J gave up 6 bases and V 7 bases, and 5 bases lay outside the gene matches. Germline CDR1 is MNHNY and CDR2 is SVGAGI (reference sequence). CDR3 length equals 12 residues. In DNA, the CDR3 is TGTGCCAGCACAAAAACAGGGGATGGCTACACCTTC. Translation gives CASTKTGDGYTF.

V usage is TRBV9 and J usage is TRBJ2-1; 7 nucleotides line up with TRBD2. The V gene's germline CDR1 is SGDLS and CDR2 YYNGEE. The CDR3 length is 14 residues. V lost 2 bases to trimming and J lost 4 bases; unmatched junction nucleotides: 3. The CDR3 DNA follows: TGTGCCAGCAGCGTGGAAGCGGGGTACAATGAGCAGTTCTTC. Protein sequence: CASSVEAGYNEQFF.

This clone showed up just a few times. V and J are TRBV19 and TRBJ1-5; D perhaps matches TRBD1 (5 bases). Germline loops: CDR1 LNHDA, CDR2 SQIVND (reference sequence). The CDR3 totals 15 residues. V shed 5 bases and J shed 3 bases, with 14 bases lying between them. The CDR3 nucleotides are TGTGCCAGTAGTGCCGACAGAGTCGTCAATCAGCCCCAGCATTTT. The encoded protein is CASSADRVVNQPQHF.

This rearrangement joins TRBV6-5 to TRBJ2-7, with TRBD2 matching over 8 bases. Per germline, CDR1 MNHEY and CDR2 SVGAGI. The CDR3 sequence is 14 residues long. The J segment lost 1 base and the V segment lost 6 bases, leaving 5 bases of the junction unmatched. The CDR3 sequence is CASSLAGTSYEQYF. The CDR3 coding sequence is TGTGCCAGCAGCTTAGCGGGGACGTCCTACGAGCAGTACTTC.

V gene TRBV2 combines with J gene TRBJ2-7; no reliable D call. V dropped 7 bases and J dropped 7 bases, with 23 bases sitting between them. Germline V gene data show CDR1 as SNHLY and CDR2 as FYNNEI. There are 15 residues in the CDR3. The DNA of the CDR3 is TGTGCCAGCAATACCCCTCGGGTCGCCCTAGAGGAGCAGTACTTC. Protein sequence: CASNTPRVALEEQYF.

The chain links TRBV9 to TRBJ2-7; 9 bases fit TRBD1. V was clipped by 4 bases and J by 6 bases; unmatched bases: 8. The CDR3 is 14 amino acids. Germline V CDR1 and CDR2: SGDLS, YYNGEE. Written as DNA, the CDR3 is TGTGCCAGCAGCACCCGGGACAGGGCCTCCGAGCAGTACTTC. Amino acids: CASSTRDRASEQYF. Full variable domain (outside the CDR3, taken from reference TRBV9 and TRBJ2-7): DSGVTQTPKHLITATGQRVTLRCSPRSGDLSVYWYQQSLDQGLQFLIQYYNGEERAKGNILERFSAQQFPDLHSELNLSSLELGDSALYFCASSTRDRASEQYFGPGTRLTVT.

The CDR3 nucleotides are TGTGCCAGCAGTAGGGACAGGGGAACCGGCGGGGAGCTGTTTTTT. It specifies CASSRDRGTGGELFF. This chain uses TRBV6-5 with TRBJ2-2, with 10 bases lining up with TRBD1. V shed 5 bases and J 7 bases; nucleotides not matched to a gene: 7. This CDR3 comprises 15 residues. CDR1 MNHEY and CDR2 SVGAGI come from the germline V gene.

V gene TRBV11-2 combines with J gene TRBJ1-1; no firm D call. V was pared by 7 bases and J by 1 base, with 10 bases between. The V gene's germline CDR1 is SGHAT and CDR2 FQNNGV. The CDR3 is 13 amino acids. This CDR3 is CASTGLRNTEAFF. The CDR3 coding sequence is TGTGCCAGCACCGGACTAAGGAACACTGAAGCTTTCTTT.

A single count supports this clone. The V call is TRBV25-1, the J call TRBJ2-3, with 7 bases aligning to TRBD2. With V trimmed by 3 bases and J by 2 bases, 11 bases remained unmatched. The CDR3 is 17 amino acids. From germline, CDR1 is MGHDK and CDR2 SYGVNS. This CDR3 is CASSDFQRGGNTDTQYF. CDR3 nucleotides: TGTGCCAGCAGTGATTTCCAGCGGGGCGGGAACACAGATACGCAGTATTTT.

The gene calls are TRBV7-9 and TRBJ2-3; 8 nucleotides match TRBD2. V trimming: 1 base; J trimming: 4 bases; junction bases outside the gene matches: 13. The CDR3 loop spans 18 amino acids. CDR1 SEHNR and CDR2 FQNEAQ come from the germline V gene (reference sequence). The CDR3 nucleotides read TGTGCCAGCAGCTTAGTCACGAGGAATGCGGGGGGCCCAGATACGCAGTATTTT. Translation: CASSLVTRNAGGPDTQYF.

The V gene is TRBV7-9, the J gene TRBJ1-6; 10 nucleotides align to TRBD1. Germline loops: CDR1 SEHNR, CDR2 FQNEAQ (reference sequence). This CDR3 is 14 amino acids long. V lost 4 bases and J lost 10; bases outside the gene matches: 4. DNA of the CDR3: TGTGCCAGCAGCTCGACAGGGGGCCGATCACCCCTCCACTTT. Translation gives CASSSTGGRSPLHF.

CDR3 in DNA: TGTGCCAGCAGTGAAGCCGAAGGAAGACAGTCGCAACGGTTGGCCCTCCACTTT. Its translation: CASSEAEGRQSQRLALHF. V usage is TRBV6-1 and J usage is TRBJ1-6, with D perhaps TRBD1 (5 bases). Trimming took 0 bases from V and 14 from J, leaving 26 bases between them. There are 18 residues in the CDR3. Germline CDR1 MNHNS, CDR2 SASEGT.